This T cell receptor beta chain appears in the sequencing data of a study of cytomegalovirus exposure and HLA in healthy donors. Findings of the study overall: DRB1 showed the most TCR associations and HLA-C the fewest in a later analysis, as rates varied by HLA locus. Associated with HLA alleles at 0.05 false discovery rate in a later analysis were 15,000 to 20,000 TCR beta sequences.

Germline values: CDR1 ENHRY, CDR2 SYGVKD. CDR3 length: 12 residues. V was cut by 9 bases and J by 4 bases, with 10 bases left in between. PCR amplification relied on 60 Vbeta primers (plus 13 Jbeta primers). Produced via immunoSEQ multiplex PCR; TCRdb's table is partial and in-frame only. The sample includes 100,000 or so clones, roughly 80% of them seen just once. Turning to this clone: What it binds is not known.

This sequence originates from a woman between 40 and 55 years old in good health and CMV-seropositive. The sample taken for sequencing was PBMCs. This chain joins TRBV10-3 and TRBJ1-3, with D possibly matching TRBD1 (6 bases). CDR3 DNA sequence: TGTGCCATACCCGGGACAGGAAACACCATATATTTT. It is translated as CAIPGTGNTIYF.